This T cell receptor beta chain appears in the sequencing data of a study of tumor-infiltrating lymphocytes in localized non-small cell lung cancer. Points from the study as a whole: Each assay used a separate piece of the same tissue. Higher tumor T cell infiltration than in uninvolved lung was supported by TCRbeta sequencing.

To note about this clone: No antigen is known for it.

Repertoires were generated with immunoSEQ multiplex PCR, while TCRdb's copy carries only in-frame clones and drops some. This sample has thousands of clones, with around 77% found just once. Sequenced material: uninvolved lung tissue not adjacent to the tumor. This clonotype was obtained from a human donor with non-small cell lung cancer.

The CDR3 DNA reads as TGTGCCAGCAGCCAGACAGGGATTCGGGGCTACACCTTC. Protein: CASSQTGIRGYTF. This chain connects TRBV13 to TRBJ1-2; 7 bases line up with TRBD1. Trimming took 5 bases from V and 8 from J; bases not matched to a gene: 8. The germline gives CDR1 PRHDT, CDR2 FYEKMQ (reference sequence). This CDR3 spans 13 amino acids.